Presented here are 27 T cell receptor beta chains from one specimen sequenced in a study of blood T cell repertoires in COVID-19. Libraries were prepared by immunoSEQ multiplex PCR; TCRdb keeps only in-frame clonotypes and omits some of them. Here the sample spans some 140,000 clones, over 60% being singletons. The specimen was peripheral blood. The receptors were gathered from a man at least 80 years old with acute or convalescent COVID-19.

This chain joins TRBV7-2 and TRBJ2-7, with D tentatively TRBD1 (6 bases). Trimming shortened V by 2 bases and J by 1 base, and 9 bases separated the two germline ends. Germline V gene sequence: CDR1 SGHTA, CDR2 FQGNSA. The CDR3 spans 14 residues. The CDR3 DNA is TGTGCCAGCAGCTTAAGCAGGGGTTCCTACGAGCAGTACTTC. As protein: CASSLSRGSYEQYF.

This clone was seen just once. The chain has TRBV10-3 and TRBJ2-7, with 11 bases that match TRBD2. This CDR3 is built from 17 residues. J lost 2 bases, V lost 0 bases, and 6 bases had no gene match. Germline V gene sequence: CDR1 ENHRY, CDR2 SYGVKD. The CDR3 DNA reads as TGTGCCATCAGTGAGTCGCGGCTAGCGGGGGGTCCCTACGAGCAGTACTTC. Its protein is CAISESRLAGGPYEQYF.

CDR3 protein: CASERDSQQPQHF. The CDR3 coding sequence is TGTGCCAGTGAACGGGACAGCCAGCAGCCCCAGCATTTT. The chain recombines TRBV19 with TRBJ1-5, with 7 positions matching TRBD1. Germline V gives CDR1 LNHDA, CDR2 SQIVND (reference sequence). With 8 bases clipped from V and 7 bases from J, the junction kept 8 bases outside the gene matches. The CDR3 covers 13 residues.

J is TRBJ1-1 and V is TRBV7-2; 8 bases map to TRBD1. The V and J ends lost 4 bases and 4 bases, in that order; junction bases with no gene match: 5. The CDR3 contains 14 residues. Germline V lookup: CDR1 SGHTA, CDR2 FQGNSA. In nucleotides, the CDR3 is TGTGCCAGCAGCTCCAGAGACAGGGGCACTGAAGCTTTCTTT. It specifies CASSSRDRGTEAFF.

The CDR3, as DNA: TGTGCCAGCAGCTTGATCCTTCGCGGTGAGCAGTTCTTC. Its translation is CASSLILRGEQFF. The chain combines TRBV5-5 with TRBJ2-1; D is undetermined. Per the germline V gene, CDR1 is SGHKS and CDR2 is YYEKEE (reference sequence). V lost 1 base and J 9 bases, leaving 11 bases between the germline ends. This CDR3 is built from 13 residues.

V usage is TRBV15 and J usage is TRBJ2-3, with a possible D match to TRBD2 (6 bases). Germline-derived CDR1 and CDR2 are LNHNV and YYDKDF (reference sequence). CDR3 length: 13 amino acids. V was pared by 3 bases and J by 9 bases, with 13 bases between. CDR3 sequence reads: CATSSETRKTQYF. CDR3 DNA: TGTGCCACCAGCAGCGAGACTAGAAAGACGCAGTATTTT.

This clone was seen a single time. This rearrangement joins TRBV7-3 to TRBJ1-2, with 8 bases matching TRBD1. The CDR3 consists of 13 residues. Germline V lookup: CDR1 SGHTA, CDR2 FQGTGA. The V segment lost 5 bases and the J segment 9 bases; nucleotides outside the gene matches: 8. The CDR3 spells CASSPSAGGSYTF. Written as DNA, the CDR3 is TGTGCCAGCAGCCCTTCGGCAGGGGGCAGCTACACCTTC.

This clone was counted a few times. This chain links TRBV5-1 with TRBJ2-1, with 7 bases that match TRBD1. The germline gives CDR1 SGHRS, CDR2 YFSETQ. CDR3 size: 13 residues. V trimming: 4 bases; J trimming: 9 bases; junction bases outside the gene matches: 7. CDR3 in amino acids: CASSLGQASEQFF. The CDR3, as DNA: TGCGCCAGCAGCCTCGGACAGGCTAGTGAGCAGTTCTTC.

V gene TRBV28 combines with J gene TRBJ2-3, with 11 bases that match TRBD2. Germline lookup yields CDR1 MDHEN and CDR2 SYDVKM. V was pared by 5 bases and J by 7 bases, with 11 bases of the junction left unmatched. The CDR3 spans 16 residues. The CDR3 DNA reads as TGTGCCAGCAGTACCCGACTAGCGGGGAGCCTCAATACGCAGTATTTT. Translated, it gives CASSTRLAGSLNTQYF.

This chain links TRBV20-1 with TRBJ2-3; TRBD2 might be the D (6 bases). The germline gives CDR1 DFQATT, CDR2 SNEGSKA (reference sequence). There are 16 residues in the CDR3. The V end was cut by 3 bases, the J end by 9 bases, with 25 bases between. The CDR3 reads CSASKGRAATSTTQYF. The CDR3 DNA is TGCAGTGCTAGTAAGGGTCGTGCGGCTACTAGCACCACGCAGTATTTT.

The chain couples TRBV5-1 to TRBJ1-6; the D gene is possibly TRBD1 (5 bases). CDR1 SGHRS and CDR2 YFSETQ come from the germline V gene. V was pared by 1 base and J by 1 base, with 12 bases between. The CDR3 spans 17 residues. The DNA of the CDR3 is TGCGCCAGCAGCTTGTCCAGGGTCGGTTCCTATAATTCACCCCTCCACTTT. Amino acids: CASSLSRVGSYNSPLHF.

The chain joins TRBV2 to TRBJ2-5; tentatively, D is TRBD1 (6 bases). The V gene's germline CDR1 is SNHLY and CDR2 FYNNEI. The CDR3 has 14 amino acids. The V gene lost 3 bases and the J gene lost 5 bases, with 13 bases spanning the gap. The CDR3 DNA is TGTGCCAGCAGTGAGGTTAGGGGGTGGGAGACCCAGTACTTC. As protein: CASSEVRGWETQYF.

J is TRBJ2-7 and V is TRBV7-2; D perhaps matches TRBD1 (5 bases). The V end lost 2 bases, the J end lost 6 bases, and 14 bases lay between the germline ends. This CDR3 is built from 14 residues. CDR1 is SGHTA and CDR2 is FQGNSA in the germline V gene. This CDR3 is CASSLRGREAEQYF. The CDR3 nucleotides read TGTGCCAGCAGCTTAAGGGGCAGGGAAGCCGAGCAGTACTTC. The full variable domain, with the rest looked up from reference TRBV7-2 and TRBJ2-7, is GAGVSQSPSNKVTEKGKDVELRCDPISGHTALYWYRQSLGQGLEFLIYFQGNSAPDKSGLPSDRFSAERTGGSVSTLTIQRTQQEDSAVYLCASSLRGREAEQYFGPGTRLTVT.

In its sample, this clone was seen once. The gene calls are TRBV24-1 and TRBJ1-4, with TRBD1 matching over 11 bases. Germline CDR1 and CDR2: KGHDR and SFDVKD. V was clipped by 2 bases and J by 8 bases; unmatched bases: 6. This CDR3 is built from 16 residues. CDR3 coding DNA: TGTGCCACCAGTGATTCGCCGGGACAGGGGGAAGAAAAACTGTTTTTT. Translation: CATSDSPGQGEEKLFF.

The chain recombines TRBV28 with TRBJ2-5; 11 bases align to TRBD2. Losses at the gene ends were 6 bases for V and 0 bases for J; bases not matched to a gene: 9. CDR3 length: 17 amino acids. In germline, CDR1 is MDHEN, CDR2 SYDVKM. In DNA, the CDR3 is TGTGCCAGCAGGACACCTCGACTAGCGGGGTACCAAGAGACCCAGTACTTC. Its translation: CASRTPRLAGYQETQYF.

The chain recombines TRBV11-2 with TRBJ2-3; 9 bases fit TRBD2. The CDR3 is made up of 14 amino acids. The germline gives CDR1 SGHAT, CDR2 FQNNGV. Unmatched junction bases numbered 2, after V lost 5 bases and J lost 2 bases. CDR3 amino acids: CASSQGLATDTQYF. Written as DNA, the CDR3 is TGTGCCAGCAGCCAGGGACTAGCCACAGATACGCAGTATTTT.

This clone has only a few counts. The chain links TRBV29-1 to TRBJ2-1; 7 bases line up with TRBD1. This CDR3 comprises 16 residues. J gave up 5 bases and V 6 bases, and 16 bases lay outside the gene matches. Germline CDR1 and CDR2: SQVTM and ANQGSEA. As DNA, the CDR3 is TGCAGCGTCTCCAGGGACAGAAATTTAATAAACAATGAGCAGTTCTTC. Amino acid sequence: CSVSRDRNLINNEQFF.

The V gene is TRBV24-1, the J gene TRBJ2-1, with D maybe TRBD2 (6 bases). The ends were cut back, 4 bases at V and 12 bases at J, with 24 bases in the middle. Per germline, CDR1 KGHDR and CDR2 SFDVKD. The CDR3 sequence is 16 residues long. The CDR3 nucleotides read TGTGCCACCAGTGACAAAGATACACGGGGGAATGAGAGGCAGTTCTTC. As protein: CATSDKDTRGNERQFF.

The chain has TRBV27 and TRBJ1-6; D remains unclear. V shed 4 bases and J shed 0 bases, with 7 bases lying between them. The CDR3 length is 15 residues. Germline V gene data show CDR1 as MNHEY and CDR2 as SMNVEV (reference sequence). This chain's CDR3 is CASSSLSSYNSPLHF. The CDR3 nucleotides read TGTGCCAGCAGTTCACTTAGCTCCTATAATTCACCCCTCCACTTT.

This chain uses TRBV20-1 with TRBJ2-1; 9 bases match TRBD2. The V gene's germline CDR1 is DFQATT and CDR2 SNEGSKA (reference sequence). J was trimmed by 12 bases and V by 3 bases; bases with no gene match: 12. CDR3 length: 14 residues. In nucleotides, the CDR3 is TGCAGTGCTAGTCTGGCTAGCGGGGTTCAGGGGCAGTTCTTC. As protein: CSASLASGVQGQFF.

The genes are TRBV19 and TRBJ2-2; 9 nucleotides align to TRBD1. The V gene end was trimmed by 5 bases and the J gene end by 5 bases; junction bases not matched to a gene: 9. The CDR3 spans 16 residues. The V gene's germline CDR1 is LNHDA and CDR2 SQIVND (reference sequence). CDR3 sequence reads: CASSPQTGGNTGELFF. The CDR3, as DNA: TGTGCCAGTAGTCCCCAGACAGGGGGAAATACCGGGGAGCTGTTTTTT.

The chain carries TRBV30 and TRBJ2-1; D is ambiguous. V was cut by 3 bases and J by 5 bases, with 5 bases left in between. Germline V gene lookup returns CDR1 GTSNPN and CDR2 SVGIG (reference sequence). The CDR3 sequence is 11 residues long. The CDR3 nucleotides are TGTGCCTGGAGGGAGAACAATGAGCAGTTCTTC. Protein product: CAWRENNEQFF.

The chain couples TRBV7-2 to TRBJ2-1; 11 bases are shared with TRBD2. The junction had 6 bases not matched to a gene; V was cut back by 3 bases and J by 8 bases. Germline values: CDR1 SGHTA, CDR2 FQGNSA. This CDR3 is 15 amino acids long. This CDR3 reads CASSLMGLAAHEQFF. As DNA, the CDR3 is TGTGCCAGCAGCTTGATGGGACTAGCGGCACATGAGCAGTTCTTC.

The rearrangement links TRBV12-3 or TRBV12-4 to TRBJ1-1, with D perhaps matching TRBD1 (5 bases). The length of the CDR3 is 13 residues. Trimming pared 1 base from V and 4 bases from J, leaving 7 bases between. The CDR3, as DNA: TGTGCCAGCAGTTTAGGGGGGGGCACTGAAGCTTTCTTT. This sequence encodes CASSLGGGTEAFF.

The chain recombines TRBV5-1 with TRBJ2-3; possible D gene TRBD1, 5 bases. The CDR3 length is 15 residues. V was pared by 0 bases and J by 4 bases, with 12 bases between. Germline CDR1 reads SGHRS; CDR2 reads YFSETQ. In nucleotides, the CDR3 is TGCGCCAGCAGCTTGGACTCAGGACAAGCAGATACGCAGTATTTT. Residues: CASSLDSGQADTQYF.

CDR3 in amino acids: CASSLAPGSSYEQYF. CDR3 bases: TGTGCCAGCAGCTTAGCCCCAGGCAGCTCCTACGAGCAGTACTTC. The chain joins TRBV7-2 to TRBJ2-7; the D is unclear. Trimming pared 0 bases from V and 0 bases from J, leaving 9 bases between. Germline CDR1 and CDR2: SGHTA and FQGNSA. The CDR3 covers 15 residues.

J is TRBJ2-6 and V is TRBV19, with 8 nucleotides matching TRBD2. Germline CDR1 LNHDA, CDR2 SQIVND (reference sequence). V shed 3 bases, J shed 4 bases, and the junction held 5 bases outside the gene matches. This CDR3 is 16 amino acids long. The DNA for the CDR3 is TGTGCCAGTAGTATTTCGGGGGGGCGGGGGGCCAACGTCCTGACTTTC. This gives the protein CASSISGGRGANVLTF.